This record covers a single T cell receptor beta chain. Its target is not known. TCRdb keeps only in-frame clones here, not all; method: immunoSEQ multiplex PCR. The sample includes hundreds of thousands of clones, nearly 90% of them seen just once. Treatment described: around 19 received Ad26.COV2.S at low or high dose, single or two shots; several received placebo; per-sample allocation not given. Sampling took place 63 days after the first vaccine or placebo injection. An Ad26 vector expressing Wuhan-strain SARS-CoV-2 spike constituted the vaccine. This specimen comes from a study of Ad26.COV2.S vaccination and SARS-CoV-2 variants. The overall study: The donor participated in the COV1001 trial, in its Ad26.COV2.S arm. Whole-study findings and limits: Substantial breadth was reportedly displayed by spike-specific CD8+ and CD4+ T cell responses after vaccination.

The length of the CDR3 is 14 residues. The V gene's germline CDR1 is LNHNV and CDR2 YYDKDF (reference sequence). The ends were cut back, 4 bases at V and 4 bases at J, with 13 bases in the middle. This sample comprised peripheral blood, obtained in a trial of Ad26.COV2.S vaccine versus placebo. V is TRBV15 and J is TRBJ1-2; possibly TRBD1 for D (6 bases). The sequence derives from a person between 18 and 65 years old who received the Ad26.COV2.S COVID-19 vaccine or a placebo. The CDR3 DNA follows: TGTGCCACCAGCAATCCGGGACACCGCTATGGCTACACCTTC. Translation: CATSNPGHRYGYTF.